This T cell receptor beta chain was sequenced during a study of OX40 agonist ivuxolimab in advanced cancers. Whole-study results and caveats: The mean number of expanded clones was higher in CD8+ T cells than in CD4+.

V lost 7 bases and J lost 1, with 10 bases in between. The CDR3 contains 13 residues. Germline V gives CDR1 LNHDA, CDR2 SQIVND (reference sequence). To note about this clone: Its antigen is unknown.

Repertoires were generated with immunoSEQ multiplex PCR, while TCRdb's copy carries only in-frame clones and drops some. Among some 100,000 clones listed, roughly 80% were seen once. The V call is TRBV19, the J call TRBJ2-5; weak D call: TRBD2 (6 bases). The sequenced sample was CD4+ or CD8+ T cells sorted from blood, obtained in a trial of the OX40 agonist ivuxolimab. This clonotype was obtained from an adult with an advanced solid tumor such as melanoma, head and neck, liver or kidney cancer. The CDR3 DNA reads TGTGCCAGTAAGGGACTCTCCCAAGAGACCCAGTACTTC. Protein sequence: CASKGLSQETQYF. The variable domain in full, completed from reference TRBV19 and TRBJ2-5, reads DGGITQSPKYLFRKEGQNVTLSCEQNLNHDAMYWYRQDPGQGLRLIYYSQIVNDFQKGDIAEGYSVSREKKESFPLTVTSAQKNPTAFYLCASKGLSQETQYFGPGTRLLVL.